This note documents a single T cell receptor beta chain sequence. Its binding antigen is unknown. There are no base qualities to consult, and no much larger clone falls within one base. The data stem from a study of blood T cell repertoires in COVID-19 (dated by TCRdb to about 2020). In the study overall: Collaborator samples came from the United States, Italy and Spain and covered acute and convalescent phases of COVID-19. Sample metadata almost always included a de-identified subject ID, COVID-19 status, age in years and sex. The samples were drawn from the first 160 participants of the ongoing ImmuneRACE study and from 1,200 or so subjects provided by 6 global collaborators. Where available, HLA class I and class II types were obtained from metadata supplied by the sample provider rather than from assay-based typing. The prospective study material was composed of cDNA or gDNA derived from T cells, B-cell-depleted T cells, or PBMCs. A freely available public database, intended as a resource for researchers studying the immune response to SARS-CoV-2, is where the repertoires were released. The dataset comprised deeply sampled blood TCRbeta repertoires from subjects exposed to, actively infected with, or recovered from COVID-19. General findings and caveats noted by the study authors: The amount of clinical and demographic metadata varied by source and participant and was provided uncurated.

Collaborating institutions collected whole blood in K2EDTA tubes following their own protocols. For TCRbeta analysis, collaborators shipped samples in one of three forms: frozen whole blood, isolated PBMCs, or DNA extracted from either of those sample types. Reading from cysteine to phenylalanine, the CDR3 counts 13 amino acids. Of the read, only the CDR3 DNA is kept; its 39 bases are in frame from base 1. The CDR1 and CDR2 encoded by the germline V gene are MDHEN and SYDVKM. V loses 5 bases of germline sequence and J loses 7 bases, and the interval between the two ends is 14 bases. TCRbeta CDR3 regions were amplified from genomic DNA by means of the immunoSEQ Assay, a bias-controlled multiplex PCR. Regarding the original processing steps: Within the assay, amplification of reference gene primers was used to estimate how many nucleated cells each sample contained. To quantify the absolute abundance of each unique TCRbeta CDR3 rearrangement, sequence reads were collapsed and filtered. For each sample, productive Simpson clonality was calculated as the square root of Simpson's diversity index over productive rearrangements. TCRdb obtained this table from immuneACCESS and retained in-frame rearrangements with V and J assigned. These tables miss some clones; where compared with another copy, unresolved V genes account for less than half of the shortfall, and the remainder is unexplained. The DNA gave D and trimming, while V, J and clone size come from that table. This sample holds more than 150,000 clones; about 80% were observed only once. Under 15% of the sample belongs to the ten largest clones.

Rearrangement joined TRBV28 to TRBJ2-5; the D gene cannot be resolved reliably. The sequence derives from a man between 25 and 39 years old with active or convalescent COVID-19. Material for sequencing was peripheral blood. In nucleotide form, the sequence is TGTGCCAGCAGTGAACTTGGAGTCTGGACCCAGTACTTC. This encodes CASSELGVWTQYF.